This passage covers 26 T cell receptor beta chains from one sample sequenced in a study of T cell changes during pregnancy in multiple sclerosis. TCRdb's table, derived via immunoSEQ multiplex PCR, lists solely in-frame clones and lacks some. Here the sample spans about 83,000 clones, roughly 96% being singletons. The sequencing here drew on peripheral blood, taken in the second trimester of pregnancy. These receptors came from a female donor with multiple sclerosis, enrolled in a pregnancy study.

The J gene is TRBJ2-1, the V gene TRBV4-3, with 9 bases fitting TRBD2. Germline-derived CDR1 and CDR2 are LGHNA and YSLEER. This CDR3 contains 16 residues. V was clipped by 0 bases and J by 6 bases; unmatched bases: 6. The CDR3, as DNA: TGCGCCAGCAGCCAAGAAGCCAGCGGGAGGCCCAATGAGCAGTTCTTC. Its translation: CASSQEASGRPNEQFF.

The chain employs TRBV7-2 and TRBJ2-1; D may be TRBD2 (5 bases). Germline V CDR1 and CDR2: SGHTA, FQGNSA. Trimming removed 2 bases from V and 10 bases from J, with 9 bases in between. This CDR3 is 12 amino acids long. The CDR3 protein is CASSLTGEEQFF. The CDR3 DNA follows: TGTGCCAGCAGCTTAACCGGGGAGGAGCAGTTCTTC.

The CDR3 here is CASSLSGGSNYGYTF. The CDR3 region has the DNA TGCGCCAGCAGCTTATCAGGGGGCTCCAACTATGGCTACACCTTC. The rearrangement joins TRBV5-1 to TRBJ1-2, with 8 bases matching TRBD1. Germline V gives CDR1 SGHRS, CDR2 YFSETQ. The CDR3 spans 15 residues. The V gene end was trimmed by 2 bases and the J gene end by 2 bases; junction bases not matched to a gene: 5. The full variable domain, completed using reference TRBV5-1 and TRBJ1-2, is KAGVTQTPRYLIKTRGQQVTLSCSPISGHRSVSWYQQTPGQGLQFLFEYFSETQRNKGNFPGRFSGRQFSNSRSEMNVSTLELGDSALYLCASSLSGGSNYGYTFGSGTRLTVV.

V gene TRBV18 combines with J gene TRBJ1-5, with a weak D call TRBD1 (6 bases). This CDR3 has 14 residues. V shed 3 bases and J shed 2 bases, with 8 bases lying between them. Germline V CDR1 and CDR2: KGHSH, LQKENI. In DNA form, the CDR3 reads TGTGCCAGCTCACCTGCAGGGGGCAATCAGCCCCAGCATTTT. Translating it yields CASSPAGGNQPQHF.

This clone has just one count. This sequence joins TRBV6-6 and TRBJ2-7, with 8 positions matching TRBD1. V lost 8 bases to trimming and J lost 3 bases; unmatched junction nucleotides: 15. There are 16 residues in the CDR3. Germline values: CDR1 MNHNY, CDR2 SVGAGI (reference sequence). In nucleotides, the CDR3 is TGTGCCAGCGCGGGCAGGGGGCAGGGGGCTTTCTACGAGCAGTACTTC. Residues: CASAGRGQGAFYEQYF.

The V gene is TRBV29-1, the J gene TRBJ1-3, with no clear D. The CDR3 is 13 amino acids. The germline V gene encodes CDR1 SQVTM and CDR2 ANQGSEA. V lost 6 bases and J lost 0, with 9 bases in between. Here the CDR3 DNA reads TGCAGCGTCCCCGGTTACTCTGGAAACACCATATATTTT. Its protein product is CSVPGYSGNTIYF.

The chain uses TRBV9 and TRBJ2-7; D perhaps matches TRBD1 (6 bases). Germline CDR1 and CDR2: SGDLS and YYNGEE. The CDR3 is 16 residues long. V lost 4 bases, J lost 1 base, and 18 bases lay in between. DNA of the CDR3: TGTGCCAGCAGCACAGGTCCCGGGACAAGATCCTACGAGCAGTACTTC. Amino acid sequence: CASSTGPGTRSYEQYF.

The J gene is TRBJ2-7, the V gene TRBV7-9; 7 positions match TRBD1. Germline V gene sequence: CDR1 SEHNR, CDR2 FQNEAQ (reference sequence). After removal of 5 bases from V and 6 bases from J, the junction contained 4 bases not matched to a gene. The CDR3 sequence is 12 residues long. CDR3 DNA: TGTGCCAGCAGCCCTGACAGGGCCGAGCAGTACTTC. The encoded protein is CASSPDRAEQYF.

V is TRBV30 and J is TRBJ2-1, with 10 bases aligning to TRBD2. The germline CDR1 and CDR2 sequences are GTSNPN and SVGIG (reference sequence). CDR3 size: 15 residues. Trimming took 0 bases from V and 5 from J; bases not matched to a gene: 4. The CDR3 coding sequence is TGTGCCTGGAGTGTAAGGCTAGCGGGAGACAATGAGCAGTTCTTC. This encodes CAWSVRLAGDNEQFF.

The count of this clone is one. The chain couples TRBV9 to TRBJ2-3; 10 nucleotides line up with TRBD2. Germline assignment: CDR1 SGDLS and CDR2 YYNGEE. CDR3 length: 16 amino acids. Unmatched junction bases numbered 6, after V lost 4 bases and J lost 1 base. This CDR3 reads CASSLSGTSGTDTQYF. CDR3 DNA sequence: TGTGCCAGCAGCCTCAGCGGGACTAGCGGCACAGATACGCAGTATTTT. The whole variable domain, filled in from reference TRBV9 and TRBJ2-3, reads DSGVTQTPKHLITATGQRVTLRCSPRSGDLSVYWYQQSLDQGLQFLIQYYNGEERAKGNILERFSAQQFPDLHSELNLSSLELGDSALYFCASSLSGTSGTDTQYFGPGTRLTVL.

The chain has TRBV29-1 and TRBJ1-3; maybe TRBD1 (5 bases). The germline V gene has CDR1 SQVTM and CDR2 ANQGSEA. Trimming took off 6 bases at V and 0 bases at J, with 12 bases between the two ends. This CDR3 region has 14 residues. As DNA, the CDR3 is TGCAGCGTCGGGGGAGGCATCTCTGGAAACACCATATATTTT. Its translation is CSVGGGISGNTIYF. The full variable domain, completed using reference TRBV29-1 and TRBJ1-3, is SAVISQKPSRDICQRGTSLTIQCQVDSQVTMMFWYRQQPGQSLTLIATANQGSEATYESGFVIDKFPISRPNLTFSTLTVSNMSPEDSSIYLCSVGGGISGNTIYFGEGSWLTVV.

J is TRBJ2-7 and V is TRBV9, with TRBD1 as a possible D gene (6 bases). Trimming took off 0 bases at V and 5 bases at J, with 18 bases between the two ends. Germline V gene sequence: CDR1 SGDLS, CDR2 YYNGEE. This CDR3 contains 16 residues. CDR3 sequence reads: CASSVAEGVYLDEQYF. The CDR3 region has the DNA TGTGCCAGCAGCGTAGCTGAGGGGGTATACCTCGACGAGCAGTACTTC.

The chain couples TRBV11-2 to TRBJ2-3; TRBD1 agrees at 9 bases. This CDR3 region has 15 residues. Per the germline V gene, CDR1 is SGHAT and CDR2 is FQNNGV. V was pared by 4 bases and J by 3 bases, with 5 bases of the junction left unmatched. CDR3 in amino acids: CASSSQGALTDTQYF. The CDR3 DNA reads TGTGCCAGCAGCTCACAGGGGGCGCTGACAGATACGCAGTATTTT. Full variable domain (outside the CDR3, taken from reference TRBV11-2 and TRBJ2-3): EAGVAQSPRYKIIEKRQSVAFWCNPISGHATLYWYQQILGQGPKLLIQFQNNGVVDDSQLPKDRFSAERLKGVDSTLKIQPAKLEDSAVYLCASSSQGALTDTQYFGPGTRLTVL.

This chain uses TRBV7-3 with TRBJ2-3, with D unresolved. V dropped 5 bases and J dropped 3 bases, with 9 bases sitting between them. The germline V gene has CDR1 SGHTA and CDR2 FQGTGA. This CDR3 spans 13 amino acids. The CDR3, as DNA: TGTGCCAGCAGCCGCGCACCTACAGATACGCAGTATTTT. Its protein product is CASSRAPTDTQYF.

This chain links TRBV4-3 with TRBJ1-1, with a possible D match to TRBD1 (6 bases). This CDR3 has 17 residues. Germline CDR1 is LGHNA and CDR2 is YSLEER. Trimming removed 1 base from V and 1 base from J, with 16 bases in between. CDR3 DNA sequence: TGCGCCAGCAGCCAAGTCGCGGGGGGCGCGGGGAACACTGAAGCTTTCTTT. This sequence encodes CASSQVAGGAGNTEAFF.

This clone has a single count. V and J are TRBV20-1 and TRBJ1-1; D unclear. Per germline, CDR1 DFQATT and CDR2 SNEGSKA (reference sequence). V dropped 3 bases and J dropped 10 bases, with 12 bases sitting between them. This CDR3 is built from 11 residues. The CDR3 DNA reads as TGCAGTGCTAGGGGAGGCGTCTCAGCTTTCTTT. This codes for CSARGGVSAFF.

The gene calls are TRBV25-1 and TRBJ2-6; D is unresolved. The CDR3 has 16 residues. Germline CDR1 is MGHDK and CDR2 is SYGVNS. The V and J ends lost 5 bases and 0 bases respectively, with 11 bases between them. In DNA, the CDR3 is TGTGCCAGCAGTCCACATTTTTCCTCTGGGGCCAACGTCCTGACTTTC. It is translated as CASSPHFSSGANVLTF.

V is TRBV12-5 and J is TRBJ2-7, with 8 bases aligning to TRBD1. The germline V gene encodes CDR1 LGHNT and CDR2 FRNRAP. The V segment lost 5 bases and the J segment 6 bases; nucleotides outside the gene matches: 15. The CDR3 is 16 amino acids. This CDR3 reads CASGDPGGHRSREQYF. The CDR3 nucleotides read TGTGCTAGTGGTGACCCAGGGGGCCACCGTTCTCGCGAGCAGTACTTC.

CDR3: CASSRGLAGGSPSGELFF. Here the CDR3 DNA reads TGCGCCAGCAGCCGTGGACTAGCGGGAGGGTCTCCAAGCGGGGAGCTGTTTTTT. This chain uses TRBV5-1 with TRBJ2-2, with TRBD2 matching over 15 bases. This CDR3 contains 18 residues. The germline gives CDR1 SGHRS, CDR2 YFSETQ. With V trimmed by 4 bases and J by 7 bases, 11 bases remained unmatched. The variable domain in full, completed from reference TRBV5-1 and TRBJ2-2, reads KAGVTQTPRYLIKTRGQQVTLSCSPISGHRSVSWYQQTPGQGLQFLFEYFSETQRNKGNFPGRFSGRQFSNSRSEMNVSTLELGDSALYLCASSRGLAGGSPSGELFFGEGSRLTVL.

The V gene is TRBV29-1, the J gene TRBJ2-1, with D tentatively TRBD1 (6 bases). Trimming pared 3 bases from V and 3 bases from J, leaving 15 bases between. CDR1 SQVTM and CDR2 ANQGSEA come from the germline V gene. The length of the CDR3 is 15 residues. The CDR3 DNA reads as TGCAGCGTTGAGGGGGCAGGGGACGGCTACAATGAGCAGTTCTTC. Its translation is CSVEGAGDGYNEQFF.

The chain combines TRBV7-9 with TRBJ1-2, with D perhaps TRBD1 (5 bases). Germline CDR1 reads SEHNR; CDR2 reads FQNEAQ (reference sequence). The CDR3 runs 15 residues. V shed 5 bases and J shed 5 bases, with 18 bases lying between them. This chain's CDR3 is CASSPTVLTIYGYTF. Here the CDR3 DNA reads TGTGCCAGCAGCCCGACAGTACTTACGATTTATGGCTACACCTTC.

The rearrangement joins TRBV5-5 to TRBJ2-3, with 11 positions matching TRBD2. Germline CDR1 SGHKS, CDR2 YYEKEE (reference sequence). The ends lost 3 bases at V and 2 bases at J; junction bases unmatched: 5. This CDR3 has 16 residues. CDR3 region: CASSSRLAGLTDTQYF. The CDR3 DNA follows: TGTGCCAGCAGCTCCCGACTAGCGGGGCTCACAGATACGCAGTATTTT.

The chain couples TRBV27 to TRBJ1-3, with TRBD1 as a possible D gene (6 bases). CDR1 is MNHEY, CDR2 SMNVEV, per germline (reference sequence). Between the trimmed V and J ends, which lost 6 bases and 4 bases, there was a span of 13 bases. The length of the CDR3 is 14 residues. The CDR3 DNA reads TGTGCCAGCAGGTCTCAGGGGCTAGGAAACACCATATATTTT. Translation: CASRSQGLGNTIYF.

This chain joins TRBV5-4 and TRBJ2-5; maybe TRBD1 (5 bases). Germline V gene lookup returns CDR1 SGHNT and CDR2 YYREEE (reference sequence). V was cut by 1 base and J by 4 bases, with 5 bases left in between. CDR3 length: 12 amino acids. The CDR3 protein is CASSLRGETQYF. CDR3 in DNA: TGTGCCAGCAGCTTGAGGGGAGAGACCCAGTACTTC.

This chain connects TRBV12-5 to TRBJ2-5, with 9 bases identical to TRBD2. The V segment lost 0 bases and the J segment 5 bases; nucleotides outside the gene matches: 10. The germline V gene has CDR1 LGHNT and CDR2 FRNRAP. The CDR3 runs 17 residues. CDR3 nucleotide sequence: TGTGCTAGTGGTTTGGTAGTCCGGGCGGGAGGGCCGGAGACCCAGTACTTC. Protein sequence: CASGLVVRAGGPETQYF.

The chain is built from TRBV7-6 and TRBJ1-1; D remains unclear. Trimming took off 1 base at V and 0 bases at J, with 9 bases between the two ends. CDR1 is SGHVS, CDR2 FNYEAQ, per germline. This CDR3 is 15 amino acids long. The DNA of the CDR3 is TGTGCCAGCAGCTTAGGAGGCATGATGAACACTGAAGCTTTCTTT. Residues: CASSLGGMMNTEAFF. Full variable domain (missing parts from reference TRBV7-6 and TRBJ1-1): GAGVSQSPRYKVTKRGQDVALRCDPISGHVSLYWYRQALGQGPEFLTYFNYEAQQDKSGLPNDRFSAERPEGSISTLTIQRTEQRDSAMYRCASSLGGMMNTEAFFGQGTRLTVV.